The 8 T cell receptor beta chains reported below all come from one sample, sequenced in a study of T cell changes during pregnancy in multiple sclerosis. Some clones are missing from TCRdb's copy, which holds only in-frame ones; the method was immunoSEQ multiplex PCR. The sample shows tens of thousands of clones, 85% to 95% of them seen only once. Sequences were derived from peripheral blood, sampled in the first trimester of pregnancy. The receptors come from a female donor in good health, enrolled as a control in a pregnancy study.

The chain couples TRBV9 to TRBJ2-1; 12 bases line up with TRBD2. V lost 5 bases, J lost 9 bases, and 6 bases stayed unmatched. Per the germline V gene, CDR1 is SGDLS and CDR2 is YYNGEE. This CDR3 comprises 14 residues. CDR3 region: CASSLAGGPVEQFF. The CDR3 DNA sequence: TGTGCCAGCAGTCTAGCGGGGGGGCCAGTTGAGCAGTTCTTC.

The J gene is TRBJ2-5, the V gene TRBV6-5; 7 bases are a match to TRBD1. The CDR3 extends over 14 amino acids. The V and J ends lost 5 bases and 1 base, in that order; junction bases with no gene match: 4. CDR1 is MNHEY and CDR2 is SVGAGI in the germline V gene. The CDR3 region is CASSLQGSQETQYF. The CDR3 nucleotides are TGTGCCAGCAGTCTACAGGGGTCCCAAGAGACCCAGTACTTC.

V usage is TRBV7-6 and J usage is TRBJ2-3, with TRBD2 as a possible D gene (6 bases). The germline gives CDR1 SGHVS, CDR2 FNYEAQ. There are 17 residues in the CDR3. V gave up 4 bases and J gave up 1 base, with 18 bases separating them. The CDR3 region is CASSSRGPVAGTDTQYF. The CDR3, as DNA: TGTGCCAGCAGCTCGCGGGGTCCCGTAGCCGGCACAGATACGCAGTATTTT.

The chain has TRBV19 and TRBJ1-1; 8 bases map to TRBD1. The CDR3 contains 13 residues. V dropped 7 bases and J dropped 3; count of bases not matched to a gene: 4. Germline values: CDR1 LNHDA, CDR2 SQIVND (reference sequence). CDR3 DNA: TGTGCCAGTACCGACAGGGGCGACACTGAAGCTTTCTTT. It codes for CASTDRGDTEAFF.

The chain uses TRBV15 and TRBJ2-2; D remains unclear. CDR1 is LNHNV and CDR2 is YYDKDF in the germline V gene (reference sequence). CDR3 length: 16 residues. V was clipped by 0 bases and J by 5 bases, with 13 bases between them. This CDR3 reads CATSRDKSLVTGELFF. DNA for the CDR3: TGTGCCACCAGCAGAGATAAGAGTTTGGTTACCGGGGAGCTGTTTTTT.

The chain recombines TRBV7-2 with TRBJ2-2; D is perhaps TRBD1 (6 bases). Trimming took off 2 bases at V and 6 bases at J, with 10 bases between the two ends. Germline V CDR1 and CDR2: SGHTA, FQGNSA. The CDR3 contains 14 residues. CDR3 in amino acids: CASSLFGTPGELFF. Here the CDR3 DNA reads TGTGCCAGCAGCTTATTCGGGACACCCGGGGAGCTGTTTTTT.

The chain links TRBV9 to TRBJ1-1, with D possibly being TRBD1 (6 bases). Germline-derived CDR1 and CDR2 are SGDLS and YYNGEE. This CDR3 is built from 15 residues. With 3 bases removed from V and 1 base from J, the gap between germline ends came to 13 bases. CDR3 bases: TGTGCCAGCAGCGCGGACAGCTGGGGGAACACTGAAGCTTTCTTT. As protein: CASSADSWGNTEAFF.

The CDR3 region has the DNA TGTGCCAGCAGCTTGGGGACAGGGATATCCTATAATTCACCCCTCCACTTT. Residues: CASSLGTGISYNSPLHF. The chain employs TRBV5-6 and TRBJ1-6, with 8 positions matching TRBD1. This CDR3 region has 17 residues. Germline V gives CDR1 SGHDT, CDR2 YYEEEE. Trimming at V came to 0 bases and at J to 1 base, leaving 3 bases not matched to a gene.